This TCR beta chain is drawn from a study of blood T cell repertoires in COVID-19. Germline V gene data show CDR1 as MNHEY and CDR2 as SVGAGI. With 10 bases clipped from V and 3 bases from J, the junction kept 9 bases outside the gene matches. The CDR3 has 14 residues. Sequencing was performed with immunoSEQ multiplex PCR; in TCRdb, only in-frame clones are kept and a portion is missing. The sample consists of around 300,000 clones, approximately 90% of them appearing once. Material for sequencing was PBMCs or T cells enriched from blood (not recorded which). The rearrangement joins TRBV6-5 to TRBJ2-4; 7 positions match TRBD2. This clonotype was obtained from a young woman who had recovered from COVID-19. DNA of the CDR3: TGTGCCACAACTAGCGCTTCGGGCAAAAACATTCAGTACTTC. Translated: CATTSASGKNIQYF.